The T cell receptor beta chain under discussion was sequenced for a study of T-cell memory formation after mild COVID-19. The CDR3 extends over 15 amino acids. Trimming cost V 7 bases and J 2 bases, with 17 bases left between them. CDR1 is SGHAT, CDR2 FQNNGV, per germline. This clonotype turned up a few times. Its specificity is not known. cDNA libraries for TCR alpha and TCR beta, carrying sample barcodes and UMIs, came from 5'RACE with constant-segment primers. TCRdb reanalysed the 5' RACE reads using MiXCR and keeps one entry per CDR3 protein. The sample comprises some 300,000 distinct CDR3 sequences, 20% to 25% of which are singletons, and over 20% rests with the top ten. Study-wide findings and caveats: Memory cells collected pre-infection included some clones that later responded, suggesting cross-reactive memory joined. Contracting CD4+ clones were located mainly in CM and EM, and CD8+ clones in EMRA.

V is TRBV11-2 and J is TRBJ2-5; D might be TRBD1 or TRBD2, each matching 5 bases. Sequenced material: PBMCs or a T cell subset sorted from them (not recorded which). The receptor comes from a man aged 18 to 30 who had mild COVID-19 (a few samples of this study predate the infection). Cell type and time point are not known. CDR3 coding DNA: TGTGCCAGCAAGCAAACGGGACCGTCTCAAGAGACCCAGTACTTC. Amino acid sequence: CASKQTGPSQETQYF.